The clone carrying this TCR beta chain was observed a few times. Its antigen is still unknown. A single record per CDR3 protein comes from TCRdb applying MiXCR to the reads. The sample holds approximately 140,000 distinct CDR3 sequences, 20% to 30% seen once. The data derive from a study of T cell repertoires in cytomegalovirus infection. The wider study: Signatures in public TCR beta sequences pointed to both CMV infection and matching HLA type.

General study results and limits: Cumulative public TCR beta family frequency identified CMV carriers with the relevant HLA. HLA-C-restricted TCR beta clonotypes specific for CMV led the ex vivo response.

The length of the CDR3 is 14 residues. V dropped 0 bases and J dropped 14 bases, with 18 bases sitting between them. Germline V gene sequence: CDR1 LGHNA, CDR2 YSLEER. V and J are TRBV4-3 and TRBJ2-3; no reliable D call. Sequencing was carried out using PBMCs, sequenced either directly or after in vitro stimulation (not recorded which). This receptor was taken from a human donor in good health (CMV status not recorded). Some clones in this sample may be carry-over from other donors' samples. Here the CDR3 DNA reads TGCGCCAGCAGCCAAGATACCCCAGACCCTAGTCGGTATTTT. Protein product: CASSQDTPDPSRYF.